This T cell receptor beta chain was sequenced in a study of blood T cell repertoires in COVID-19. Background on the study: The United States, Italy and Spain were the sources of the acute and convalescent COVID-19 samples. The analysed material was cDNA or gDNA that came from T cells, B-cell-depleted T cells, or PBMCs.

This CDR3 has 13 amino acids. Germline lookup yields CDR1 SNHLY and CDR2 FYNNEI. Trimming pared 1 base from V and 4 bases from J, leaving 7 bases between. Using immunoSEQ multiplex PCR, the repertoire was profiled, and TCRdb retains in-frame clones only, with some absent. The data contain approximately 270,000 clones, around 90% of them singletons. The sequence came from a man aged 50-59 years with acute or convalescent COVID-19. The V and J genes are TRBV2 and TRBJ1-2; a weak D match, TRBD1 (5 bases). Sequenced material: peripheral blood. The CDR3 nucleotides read TGTGCCAGCAGTGAAGTCGGGGGCTATGGCTACACCTTC. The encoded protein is CASSEVGGYGYTF.